There are many counts of the clone carrying this T cell receptor (beta chain). Its matching antigen is unknown. The sample belongs to a study of T cells in Graves' hyperthyroidism and ophthalmopathy. V dropped 2 bases and J dropped 4 bases, with 11 bases sitting between them. Germline V gene sequence: CDR1 ENHRY, CDR2 SYGVKD. This CDR3 contains 14 residues. Diagnosis rested on symptoms, serum thyroxine and TRAb, thyroid ultrasound, and orbital computed tomography. Fresh peripheral blood, 10 ml, yielded the PBMCs. Authors of the study amplified TCR beta CDR3 regions from RNA transcripts. The TCR CDR3 was amplified in a first-round RT-PCR using the HTBI primer set. One entry per CDR3 protein, called by TCRdb with MiXCR from the multiplex PCR reads. Among roughly 840,000 distinct CDR3 sequences listed, 38% were seen once. Study-level results: The blood repertoire included most of the expanded thyroid clonotypes above 0.001.

This clonotype was sampled from a man aged 18 to 29 with Graves' hyperthyroidism. The chain is built from TRBV10-3 and TRBJ1-1, with TRBD1 as a possible D gene (5 bases). Sequencing input: blood. CDR3 sequence: CAISEEGTRTEAFF. The DNA for the CDR3 is TGTGCCATCAGTGAGGAAGGGACCCGCACTGAAGCTTTCTTT.